The clone carrying this TCR beta chain was seen ten or more times. The data belong to a study of CD8 T cells in ankylosing spondylitis. V lost 7 bases, J lost 6 bases, and 9 bases lay in between. This CDR3 is built from 11 residues. A single record per CDR3 protein comes from TCRdb applying MiXCR to the 5' RACE reads. The sample holds roughly 91,000 distinct CDR3 sequences, almost 8.5% seen once. The clonotype comes from a male donor with ankylosing spondylitis or in good health (not recorded which). The chain has TRBV12-3 or TRBV12-4 and TRBJ1-1; unclear D gene. Sequences were obtained from blood, either unsorted or a sorted T cell fraction (not recorded which). The CDR3, as DNA: TGTGCCAGCAAGTACCGGGCTGAAGCTTTCTTT. Translating gives CASKYRAEAFF.